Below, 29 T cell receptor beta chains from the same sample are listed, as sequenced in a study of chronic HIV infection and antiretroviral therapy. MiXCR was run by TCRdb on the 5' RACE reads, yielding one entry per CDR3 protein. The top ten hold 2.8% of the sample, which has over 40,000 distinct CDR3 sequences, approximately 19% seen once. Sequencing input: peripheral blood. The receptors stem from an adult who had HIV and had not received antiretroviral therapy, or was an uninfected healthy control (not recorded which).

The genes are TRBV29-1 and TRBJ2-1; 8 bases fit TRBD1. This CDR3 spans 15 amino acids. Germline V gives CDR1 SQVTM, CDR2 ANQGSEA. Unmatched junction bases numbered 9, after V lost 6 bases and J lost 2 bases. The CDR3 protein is CSVGASGGTYNEQFF. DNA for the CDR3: TGCAGCGTAGGAGCTTCAGGGGGCACCTACAATGAGCAGTTCTTC.

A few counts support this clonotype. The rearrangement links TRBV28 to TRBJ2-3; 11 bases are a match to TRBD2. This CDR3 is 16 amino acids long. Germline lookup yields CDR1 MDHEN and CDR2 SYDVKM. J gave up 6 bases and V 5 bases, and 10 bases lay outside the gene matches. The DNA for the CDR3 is TGTGCCAGCAGTCCCAACCGACTAGCGGGACAGGATACGCAGTATTTT. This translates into CASSPNRLAGQDTQYF.

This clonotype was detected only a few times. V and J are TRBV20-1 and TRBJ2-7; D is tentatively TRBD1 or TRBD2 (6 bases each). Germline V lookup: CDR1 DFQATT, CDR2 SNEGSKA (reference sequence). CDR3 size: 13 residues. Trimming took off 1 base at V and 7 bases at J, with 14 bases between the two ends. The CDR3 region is CSARATGAGEQYF. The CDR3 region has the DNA TGCAGTGCTAGAGCGACGGGGGCGGGGGAGCAGTACTTC.

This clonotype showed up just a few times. CDR3 sequence reads: CASSPSVQEEGSDTQYF. In DNA, the CDR3 is TGTGCCAGCAGCCCTAGCGTCCAAGAGGAGGGATCAGATACGCAGTATTTT. The chain carries TRBV6-4 and TRBJ2-3; a weak D match, TRBD2 (6 bases). CDR3 size: 17 residues. Germline CDR1 is MRHNA and CDR2 is SNTAGT. V was pared by 6 bases and J by 4 bases, with 23 bases between.

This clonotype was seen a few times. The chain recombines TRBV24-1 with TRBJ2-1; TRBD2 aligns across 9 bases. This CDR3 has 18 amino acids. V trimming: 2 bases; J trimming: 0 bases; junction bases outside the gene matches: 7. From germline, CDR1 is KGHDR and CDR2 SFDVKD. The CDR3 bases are TGTGCCACCAGTGATTCCCTGCCTAGCGGGACCTCCTACAATGAGCAGTTCTTC. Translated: CATSDSLPSGTSYNEQFF.

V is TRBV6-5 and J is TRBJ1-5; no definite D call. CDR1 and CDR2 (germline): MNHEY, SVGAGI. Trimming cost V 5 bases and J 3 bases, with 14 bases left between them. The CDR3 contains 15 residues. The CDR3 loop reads CASSPGSIINQPQHF. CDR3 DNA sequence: TGTGCCAGCAGTCCGGGGAGCATAATCAATCAGCCCCAGCATTTT.

The CDR3 sequence is CASSLGEATSRYEQYF. The CDR3 nucleotides read TGTGCCAGCAGCTTAGGGGAAGCGACCAGCCGTTACGAGCAGTACTTC. The rearrangement links TRBV11-2 to TRBJ2-7, with unresolved D. The CDR3 spans 16 residues. V was cut by 1 base and J by 4 bases, with 17 bases left in between. Germline V lookup: CDR1 SGHAT, CDR2 FQNNGV.

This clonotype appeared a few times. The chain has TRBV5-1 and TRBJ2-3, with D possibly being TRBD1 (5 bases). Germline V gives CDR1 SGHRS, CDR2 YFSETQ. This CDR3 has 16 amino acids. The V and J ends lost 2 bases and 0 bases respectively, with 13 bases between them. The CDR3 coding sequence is TGCGCCAGCAGCTTTGGGGCGGTCGCTAGCACAGATACGCAGTATTTT. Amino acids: CASSFGAVASTDTQYF.

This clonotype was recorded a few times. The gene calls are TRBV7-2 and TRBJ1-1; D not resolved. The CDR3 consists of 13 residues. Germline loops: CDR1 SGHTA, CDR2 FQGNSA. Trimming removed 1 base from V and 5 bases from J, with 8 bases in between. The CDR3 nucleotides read TGTGCCAGCAGCTTAGAGGGTTGGACTGAAGCTTTCTTT. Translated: CASSLEGWTEAFF.

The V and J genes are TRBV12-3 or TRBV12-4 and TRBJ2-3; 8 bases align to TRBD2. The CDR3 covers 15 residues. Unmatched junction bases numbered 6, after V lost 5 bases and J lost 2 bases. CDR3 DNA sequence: TGTGCCAGCAGTCAGTTACTAGCGGCCACAGATACGCAGTATTTT. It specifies CASSQLLAATDTQYF.

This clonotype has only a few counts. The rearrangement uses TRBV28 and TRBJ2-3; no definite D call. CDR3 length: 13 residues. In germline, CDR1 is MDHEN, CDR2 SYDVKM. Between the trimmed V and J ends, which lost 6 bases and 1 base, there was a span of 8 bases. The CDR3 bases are TGTGCCAGCAGCACCCCTGGCACAGATACGCAGTATTTT. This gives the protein CASSTPGTDTQYF.

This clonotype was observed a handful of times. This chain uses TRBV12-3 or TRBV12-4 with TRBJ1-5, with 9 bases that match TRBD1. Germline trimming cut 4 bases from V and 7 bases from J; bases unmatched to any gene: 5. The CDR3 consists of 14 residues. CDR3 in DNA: TGTGCCAGCAGTTCCACAGGGGGCGGCCAGCCCCAGCATTTT. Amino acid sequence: CASSSTGGGQPQHF.

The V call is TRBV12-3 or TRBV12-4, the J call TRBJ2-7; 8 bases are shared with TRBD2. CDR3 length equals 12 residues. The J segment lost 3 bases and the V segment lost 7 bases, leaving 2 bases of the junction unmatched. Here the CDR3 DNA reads TGTGCCAGCACCGGGGGGGACTACGAGCAGTACTTC. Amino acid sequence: CASTGGDYEQYF.

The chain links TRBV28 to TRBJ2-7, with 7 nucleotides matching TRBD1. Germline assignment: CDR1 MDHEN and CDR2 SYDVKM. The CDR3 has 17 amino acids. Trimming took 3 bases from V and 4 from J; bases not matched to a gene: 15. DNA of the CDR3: TGTGCCAGCAGTTTCATCCTCCCGGTAGACAGGGAGTACGAGCAGTACTTC. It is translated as CASSFILPVDREYEQYF.

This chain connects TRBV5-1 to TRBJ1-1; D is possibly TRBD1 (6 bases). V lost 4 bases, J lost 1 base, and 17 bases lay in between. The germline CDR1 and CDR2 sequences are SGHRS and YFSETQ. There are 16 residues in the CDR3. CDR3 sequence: CASSTLQGGRNTEAFF. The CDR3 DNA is TGCGCCAGCAGCACCTTACAGGGCGGAAGGAACACTGAAGCTTTCTTT. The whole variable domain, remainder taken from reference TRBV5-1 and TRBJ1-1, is KAGVTQTPRYLIKTRGQQVTLSCSPISGHRSVSWYQQTPGQGLQFLFEYFSETQRNKGNFPGRFSGRQFSNSRSEMNVSTLELGDSALYLCASSTLQGGRNTEAFFGQGTRLTVV.

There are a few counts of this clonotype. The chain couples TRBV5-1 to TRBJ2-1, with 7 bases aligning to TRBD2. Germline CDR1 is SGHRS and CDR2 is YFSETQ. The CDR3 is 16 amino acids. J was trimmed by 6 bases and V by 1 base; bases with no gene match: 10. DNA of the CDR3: TGCGCCAGCAGCTTGCGTTCAATCCGCGGGGGCAATGAGCAGTTCTTC. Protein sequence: CASSLRSIRGGNEQFF.

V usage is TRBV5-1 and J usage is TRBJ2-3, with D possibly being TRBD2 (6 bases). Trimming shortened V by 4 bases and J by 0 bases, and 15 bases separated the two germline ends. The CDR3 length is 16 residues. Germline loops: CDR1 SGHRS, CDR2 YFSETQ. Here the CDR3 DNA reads TGCGCCAGCAGCCTCCCCGGGACTTCTAGCACAGATACGCAGTATTTT. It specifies CASSLPGTSSTDTQYF.

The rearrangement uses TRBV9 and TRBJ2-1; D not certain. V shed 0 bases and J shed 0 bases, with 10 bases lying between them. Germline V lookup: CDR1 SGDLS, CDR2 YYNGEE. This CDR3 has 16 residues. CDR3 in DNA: TGTGCCAGCAGCGTAGAAACGGCTAGCTCCTACAATGAGCAGTTCTTC. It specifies CASSVETASSYNEQFF.

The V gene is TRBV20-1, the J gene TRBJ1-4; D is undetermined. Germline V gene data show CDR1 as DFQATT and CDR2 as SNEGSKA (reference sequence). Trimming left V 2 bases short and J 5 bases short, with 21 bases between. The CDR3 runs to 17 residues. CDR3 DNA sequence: TGCAGTGCTAGACGTAGGACGGCCGGGGAAGCCAATGAAAAACTGTTTTTT. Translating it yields CSARRRTAGEANEKLFF.

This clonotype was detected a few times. CDR3 DNA: TGTGCCAGCAGCTTAGTTCTGGGGGCGAACACTGAAGCTTTCTTT. It encodes CASSLVLGANTEAFF. The V and J genes are TRBV11-2 and TRBJ1-1, with a possible D match to TRBD1 (6 bases). In germline, CDR1 is SGHAT, CDR2 FQNNGV. CDR3 length: 15 amino acids. Trimming cost V 1 base and J 1 base, with 10 bases left between them. Complete variable domain (other parts from reference TRBV11-2 and TRBJ1-1): EAGVAQSPRYKIIEKRQSVAFWCNPISGHATLYWYQQILGQGPKLLIQFQNNGVVDDSQLPKDRFSAERLKGVDSTLKIQPAKLEDSAVYLCASSLVLGANTEAFFGQGTRLTVV.

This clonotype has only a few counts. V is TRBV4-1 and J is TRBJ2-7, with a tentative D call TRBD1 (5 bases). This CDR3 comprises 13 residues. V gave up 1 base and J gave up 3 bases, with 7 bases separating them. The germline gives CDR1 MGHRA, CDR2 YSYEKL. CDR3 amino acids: CASSQAGIYEQYF. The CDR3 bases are TGCGCCAGCAGCCAAGCAGGGATCTACGAGCAGTACTTC.

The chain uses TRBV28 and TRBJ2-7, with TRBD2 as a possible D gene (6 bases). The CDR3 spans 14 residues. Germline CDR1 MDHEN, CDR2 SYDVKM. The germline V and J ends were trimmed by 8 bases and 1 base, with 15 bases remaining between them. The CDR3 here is CASFPGGSSYEQYF. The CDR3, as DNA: TGTGCCAGCTTCCCTGGGGGGAGTTCCTACGAGCAGTACTTC. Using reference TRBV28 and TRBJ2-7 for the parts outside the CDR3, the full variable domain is DVKVTQSSRYLVKRTGEKVFLECVQDMDHENMFWYRQDPGLGLRLIYFSYDVKMKEKGDIPEGYSVSREKKERFSLILESASTNQTSMYLCASFPGGSSYEQYFGPGTRLTVT.

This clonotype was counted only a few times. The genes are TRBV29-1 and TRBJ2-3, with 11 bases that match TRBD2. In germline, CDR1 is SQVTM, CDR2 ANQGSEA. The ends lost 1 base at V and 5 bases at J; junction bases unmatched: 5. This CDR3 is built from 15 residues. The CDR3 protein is CSVEGGLAGGDTQYF. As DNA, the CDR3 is TGCAGCGTTGAAGGGGGGCTAGCGGGAGGAGATACGCAGTATTTT.

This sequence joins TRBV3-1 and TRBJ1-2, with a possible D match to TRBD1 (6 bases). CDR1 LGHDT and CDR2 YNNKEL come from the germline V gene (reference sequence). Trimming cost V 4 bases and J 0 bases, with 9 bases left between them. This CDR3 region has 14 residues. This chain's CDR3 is CASSLRGTNYGYTF. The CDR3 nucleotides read TGTGCCAGCAGCCTGAGGGGGACTAACTATGGCTACACCTTC.

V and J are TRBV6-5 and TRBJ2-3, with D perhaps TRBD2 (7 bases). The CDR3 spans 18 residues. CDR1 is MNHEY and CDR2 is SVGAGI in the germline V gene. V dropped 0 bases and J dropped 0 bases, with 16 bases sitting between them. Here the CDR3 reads CASSYSTAKGGSTDTQYF. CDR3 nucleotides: TGTGCCAGCAGTTACTCGACGGCGAAGGGGGGGAGCACAGATACGCAGTATTTT.

Here the CDR3 reads CASSYSASPNYGYTF. The DNA of the CDR3 is TGTGCCAGCAGTTACTCGGCGTCCCCTAACTATGGCTACACCTTC. The V and J genes are TRBV6-5 and TRBJ1-2; D ambiguous. The CDR3 has 15 amino acids. In germline, CDR1 is MNHEY, CDR2 SVGAGI. V lost 0 bases to trimming and J lost 0 bases, with 8 bases between them.

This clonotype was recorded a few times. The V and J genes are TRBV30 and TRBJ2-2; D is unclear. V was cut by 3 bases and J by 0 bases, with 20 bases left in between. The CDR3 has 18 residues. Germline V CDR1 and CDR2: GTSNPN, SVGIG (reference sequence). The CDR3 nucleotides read TGTGCCTGGAGCGAGGTGGCGGCCGGGCCCGCGAACACCGGGGAGCTGTTTTTT. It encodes CAWSEVAAGPANTGELFF.

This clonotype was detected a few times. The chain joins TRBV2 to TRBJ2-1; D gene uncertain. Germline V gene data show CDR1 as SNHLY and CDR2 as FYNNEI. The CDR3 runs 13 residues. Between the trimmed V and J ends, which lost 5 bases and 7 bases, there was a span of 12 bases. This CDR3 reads CASSFGPANEQFF. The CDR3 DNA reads TGTGCCAGCAGTTTCGGACCGGCAAATGAGCAGTTCTTC.

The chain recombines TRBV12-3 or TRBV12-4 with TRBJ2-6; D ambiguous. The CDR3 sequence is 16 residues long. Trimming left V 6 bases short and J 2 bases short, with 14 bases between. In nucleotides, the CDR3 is TGTGCCAGCAGCCTTACTGCGACCGCTGGGGCCAACGTCCTGACTTTC. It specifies CASSLTATAGANVLTF.